This is a list of T cell receptor beta chains from one sample in a study of blood T cell repertoires in COVID-19. Profiled with immunoSEQ multiplex PCR; TCRdb holds only in-frame clones, not every one. Of around 190,000 clones in the sample, approximately 82% were seen once. The specimen sequenced was peripheral blood. Receptor source: a human donor in a cohort sampled during active COVID-19. CDR3s include the opening cysteine and the closing phenylalanine or tryptophan. A D gene is named only where the DNA matches it firmly. The size entry is marked missing in some rows and otherwise reads once, few, many or a size class.

clone_size | j_call | v_call | d_call | cdr3_aa | cdr3_nt
once | TRBJ2-2 | TRBV7-9 | NA | CASSLGGVTGELFF | TGTGCCAGCAGCTTAGGGGGGGTCACCGGGGAGCTGTTTTTT
once | TRBJ2-7 | TRBV18 | NA | CASSEGQGHSREYF | TGTGCCAGCTCCGAGGGGCAGGGGCACTCTCGGGAGTACTTC
NA | TRBJ2-3 | TRBV11-2 | TRBD1 | CASSSAGTGLTDTQYF | TGTGCCAGCAGCTCCGCCGGGACAGGGTTGACAGATACGCAGTATTTT
few | TRBJ2-1 | TRBV28 | TRBD2 | CASCEREGLPSSYNEQFF | TGTGCCAGTTGTGAGCGGGAGGGATTGCCGAGCTCCTACAATGAGCAGTTCTTC
NA | TRBJ2-3 | TRBV28 | TRBD2 | CASSSPASGSTDTQYF | TGTGCCAGCAGTTCCCCCGCTAGCGGAAGCACAGATACGCAGTATTTT
NA | TRBJ2-4 | TRBV4-1 | NA | CASSQELARATAEAIQYF | TGCGCCAGCAGCCAAGAATTGGCGCGGGCCACAGCCGAGGCCATTCAGTACTTC
NA | TRBJ2-7 | TRBV24-1 | NA | CATSVCGPAYEQYF | TGTGCCACCAGTGTCTGTGGGCCAGCCTACGAGCAGTACTTC
NA | TRBJ1-5 | TRBV10-2 | NA | CASSEATGSRQPQHF | TGCGCCAGCAGTGAGGCGACTGGGTCGCGGCAGCCCCAGCATTTT
once | TRBJ2-7 | TRBV24-1 | TRBD2 | CATSDSRGSGYEQYF | TGTGCCACCAGTGATTCTCGCGGGAGCGGCTACGAGCAGTACTTC
NA | TRBJ1-1 | TRBV4-2 | NA | CASSQAFTEAFF | TGTGCCAGCAGCCAGGCTTTCACTGAAGCTTTCTTT
NA | TRBJ2-2 | TRBV28 | TRBD2 | CASRGGRATGELFF | TGTGCCAGCAGGGGCGGGAGAGCCACCGGGGAGCTGTTTTTT
NA | TRBJ2-7 | TRBV2 | NA | CASSTGTYEQYF | TGTGCCAGCAGTACAGGAACCTACGAGCAGTACTTC
NA | TRBJ2-3 | TRBV18 | TRBD2 | CASSPNQLDTIAGSTDTQYF | TGTGCCAGCTCACCGAACCAACTTGACACGATAGCGGGAAGCACAGATACGCAGTATTTT
NA | TRBJ2-3 | TRBV12-5 | NA | CASGLAYPDTQYF | TGTGCTAGTGGTTTGGCCTATCCAGATACGCAGTATTTT
NA | TRBJ1-4 | TRBV7-9 | NA | CASSKGLTGEKLFF | TGTGCCAGCTCTAAGGGGCTGACGGGTGAAAAACTGTTTTTT
many | TRBJ2-1 | TRBV19 | TRBD2 | CASRRLAGVNEQFF | TGTGCCAGTAGACGTCTAGCGGGAGTTAATGAGCAGTTCTTC
NA | TRBJ2-3 | TRBV19 | TRBD1 | CASTPGQGLGDTQYF | TGTGCCAGTACCCCCGGACAGGGCCTCGGCGATACGCAGTATTTT
NA | TRBJ2-1 | TRBV9 | TRBD2 | CASSAPTGTVGTSDYNEQFF | TGTGCCAGCAGCGCACCGACCGGGACAGTCGGGACTAGCGACTACAATGAGCAGTTCTTC
NA | TRBJ2-3 | TRBV4-2 | TRBD2 | CASSLGGTTDTQYF | TGTGCCAGCAGCCTGGGGGGGACCACAGATACGCAGTATTTT
NA | TRBJ2-2 | TRBV28 | NA | CASRRTGANTGELFF | TGTGCCAGCCGGAGGACGGGGGCGAACACCGGGGAGCTGTTTTTT
NA | TRBJ2-7 | TRBV11-2 | NA | CASSLGYSSYEQYF | TGTGCCAGCAGCTTAGGGTACAGTTCCTACGAGCAGTACTTC
few | TRBJ1-3 | TRBV30 | NA | CAWATGAGNTIYF | TGTGCCTGGGCGACAGGCGCGGGAAACACCATATATTTT
NA | TRBJ2-3 | TRBV19 | TRBD2 | CASRLLAGGTDTQYF | TGTGCCAGTAGGTTACTAGCGGGTGGGACAGATACGCAGTATTTT
NA | TRBJ1-1 | TRBV18 | TRBD1 | CASSLGQAGTEAFF | TGTGCCAGCTCACTGGGACAGGCGGGCACTGAAGCTTTCTTT
NA | TRBJ1-2 | TRBV28 | NA | CASSFGPGSYGYTF | TGTGCCAGCAGTTTTGGGCCGGGGTCCTATGGCTACACCTTC
NA | TRBJ2-1 | TRBV4-1 | TRBD2 | CASSQEIPGGEANVDEQFF | TGCGCCAGCAGCCAAGAAATCCCGGGGGGGGAGGCTAATGTAGATGAGCAGTTCTTC
once | TRBJ2-3 | TRBV7-9 | TRBD2 | CASSLGLAASTDTQYF | TGTGCCAGCAGCTTAGGTCTAGCGGCAAGCACAGATACGCAGTATTTT